The rows below give T cell receptor beta chains drawn from one sample of a study of blood T cell repertoires in COVID-19. The assay was immunoSEQ multiplex PCR, and TCRdb's table has in-frame clones only and misses some. This repertoire shows around 310,000 clones, over 85% found once; its top ten account for just under 9.5%. The sequenced material came from PBMCs or T cells enriched from blood (not recorded which). These receptors came from a woman in her 30s who had recovered from COVID-19. The CDR3 runs from the conserved cysteine through the conserved F or W. The D gene is left open where the match is weak. A row's size may be missing; if present it is once, few, many or a size class.

V gene: TRBV5-1
clone size: -
J gene: TRBJ2-1
D gene: -
CDR3 protein: CASAPGQSYNEQFF
CDR3 DNA: TGCGCCAGCGCACCGGGACAAAGCTACAATGAGCAGTTCTTC

V gene: TRBV5-1
clone size: -
J gene: TRBJ1-3
D gene: -
CDR3 protein: CASSVDGAGTGNTIYF
CDR3 DNA: TGCGCCAGCAGCGTAGATGGGGCAGGGACTGGAAACACCATATATTTT

V gene: TRBV6-5
clone size: -
J gene: TRBJ2-7
D gene: -
CDR3 protein: CASSYRDSEDEQYF
CDR3 DNA: TGTGCCAGCAGTTACCGGGACTCCGAGGACGAGCAGTACTTC

V gene: TRBV3-1/TRBV3-2
clone size: -
J gene: TRBJ1-2
D gene: -
CDR3 protein: CASSQTNNYGYTF
CDR3 DNA: TGTGCCAGCAGTCAGACAAATAACTATGGCTACACCTTC

V gene: TRBV10-1
clone size: -
J gene: TRBJ2-2
D gene: -
CDR3 protein: CASTAPQGDGPGELFF
CDR3 DNA: TGCGCCAGCACTGCCCCTCAGGGTGATGGCCCCGGGGAGCTGTTTTTT

V gene: TRBV30
clone size: -
J gene: TRBJ1-1
D gene: TRBD1
CDR3 protein: CAWSPSPGTGVSRTKYEAFF
CDR3 DNA: TGTGCCTGGAGTCCCTCTCCGGGGACAGGGGTTTCGAGAACAAAGTATGAAGCTTTCTTT

V gene: TRBV5-1
clone size: -
J gene: TRBJ2-5
D gene: TRBD2
CDR3 protein: CASSREGWETQYF
CDR3 DNA: TGCGCCAGCAGTAGGGAGGGGTGGGAGACCCAGTACTTC

V gene: TRBV11-2
clone size: -
J gene: TRBJ2-5
D gene: TRBD2
CDR3 protein: CASSLDWGASGSVETQYF
CDR3 DNA: TGTGCCAGCAGCTTAGATTGGGGGGCTAGCGGGAGCGTCGAGACCCAGTACTTC

V gene: TRBV6-5
clone size: -
J gene: TRBJ2-7
D gene: -
CDR3 protein: CASSYEGRTATYEQYF
CDR3 DNA: TGTGCCAGCAGTTACGAAGGCCGGACAGCGACCTACGAGCAGTACTTC

V gene: TRBV10-3
clone size: -
J gene: TRBJ2-1
D gene: TRBD2
CDR3 protein: CAIKGLALDEQFF
CDR3 DNA: TGTGCCATCAAGGGACTAGCGTTGGATGAGCAGTTCTTC

V gene: TRBV4-2
clone size: -
J gene: TRBJ2-1
D gene: TRBD2
CDR3 protein: CASSQGRISGGSVF
CDR3 DNA: TGTGCCAGCAGCCAAGGAAGGATCTCGGGGGGGTCGGTCTTC

V gene: TRBV7-2
clone size: -
J gene: TRBJ2-7
D gene: TRBD2
CDR3 protein: CASSQGLAGAYEQYF
CDR3 DNA: TGTGCCAGCAGCCAGGGACTAGCGGGAGCCTACGAGCAGTACTTC

V gene: TRBV28
clone size: -
J gene: TRBJ2-5
D gene: -
CDR3 protein: CASSRETQYF
CDR3 DNA: TGTGCCAGCAGTCGAGAGACCCAGTACTTC

V gene: TRBV6-5
clone size: once
J gene: TRBJ1-2
D gene: -
CDR3 protein: CASSYSTDDGYTF
CDR3 DNA: TGTGCCAGCAGTTACTCGACAGACGATGGCTACACCTTC

V gene: TRBV19
clone size: -
J gene: TRBJ1-1
D gene: -
CDR3 protein: CASSLDSLNTEAFF
CDR3 DNA: TGTGCCAGTAGTCTCGACAGCCTGAACACTGAAGCTTTCTTT

V gene: TRBV5-1
clone size: -
J gene: TRBJ1-4
D gene: TRBD1
CDR3 protein: CASSYTTTGVGVKLFF
CDR3 DNA: TGCGCCAGCAGCTATACAACGACAGGGGTAGGGGTAAAACTGTTTTTT

V gene: TRBV7-9
clone size: -
J gene: TRBJ2-7
D gene: TRBD2
CDR3 protein: CASSFSYPSGSGYEQYF
CDR3 DNA: TGTGCCAGCAGTTTCTCCTACCCTAGCGGGAGTGGCTACGAGCAGTACTTC

V gene: TRBV5-1
clone size: once
J gene: TRBJ2-2
D gene: TRBD2
CDR3 protein: CASSRRLSSGKYGELFF
CDR3 DNA: TGCGCCAGCAGCCGGAGGCTGTCTAGCGGGAAATACGGGGAGCTGTTTTTT

V gene: TRBV6-5
clone size: -
J gene: TRBJ1-5
D gene: -
CDR3 protein: CASSPPTQPQHF
CDR3 DNA: TGTGCCAGCAGTCCTCCTACGCAGCCCCAGCATTTT

V gene: TRBV4-1
clone size: -
J gene: TRBJ2-1
D gene: -
CDR3 protein: CASSQVSRSYNEQFF
CDR3 DNA: TGCGCCAGCAGCCAAGTGAGTCGGTCCTACAATGAGCAGTTCTTC

V gene: TRBV6-5
clone size: -
J gene: TRBJ2-7
D gene: -
CDR3 protein: CASSYSSVYMNEQYF
CDR3 DNA: TGTGCCAGCAGTTATTCTAGCGTATACATGAACGAGCAGTACTTC

V gene: TRBV11-3
clone size: -
J gene: TRBJ2-1
D gene: -
CDR3 protein: CASSLRDHNEQFF
CDR3 DNA: TGTGCCAGCAGCTTGCGGGACCACAATGAGCAGTTCTTC

V gene: TRBV27
clone size: once
J gene: TRBJ1-1
D gene: -
CDR3 protein: CASSLYELLGDINWRTEAFF
CDR3 DNA: TGTGCCAGCAGTTTATATGAATTACTGGGGGACATAAATTGGCGGACTGAAGCTTTCTTT

V gene: TRBV27
clone size: -
J gene: TRBJ2-1
D gene: TRBD2
CDR3 protein: CASSLRTSGYNEQFF
CDR3 DNA: TGTGCCAGCAGTTTACGGACTAGCGGATACAATGAGCAGTTCTTC

V gene: TRBV4-1
clone size: once
J gene: TRBJ2-7
D gene: TRBD2
CDR3 protein: CASSHGTSGSYEQYF
CDR3 DNA: TGCGCCAGCAGCCATGGGACTAGCGGTTCCTACGAGCAGTACTTC

V gene: TRBV13
clone size: few
J gene: TRBJ2-7
D gene: TRBD2
CDR3 protein: CASSFGLAYEQYF
CDR3 DNA: TGTGCCAGCAGCTTTGGACTAGCCTACGAGCAGTACTTC

V gene: TRBV9
clone size: -
J gene: TRBJ2-7
D gene: -
CDR3 protein: CASSVGAGSYEQYF
CDR3 DNA: TGTGCCAGCAGCGTAGGGGCCGGATCCTACGAGCAGTACTTC

V gene: TRBV11-2
clone size: -
J gene: TRBJ2-7
D gene: -
CDR3 protein: CASSSTQESRYEQYF
CDR3 DNA: TGTGCCAGCAGCTCGACACAGGAGTCCCGGTACGAGCAGTACTTC

V gene: TRBV15
clone size: -
J gene: TRBJ1-3
D gene: -
CDR3 protein: CATSYGTTGNTIYF
CDR3 DNA: TGTGCCACCAGTTACGGGACAACTGGAAACACCATATATTTT

V gene: TRBV10-2
clone size: -
J gene: TRBJ2-2
D gene: TRBD2
CDR3 protein: CASSASGSPTNTGELFF
CDR3 DNA: TGCGCCAGCAGTGCTAGCGGGAGCCCCACGAACACCGGGGAGCTGTTTTTT

V gene: TRBV5-1
clone size: -
J gene: TRBJ2-4
D gene: -
CDR3 protein: CASSVNRSRLVKGAKNIQYF
CDR3 DNA: TGCGCCAGCAGCGTGAACAGGTCCCGACTAGTCAAGGGAGCCAAAAACATTCAGTACTTC

V gene: TRBV27
clone size: -
J gene: TRBJ1-1
D gene: -
CDR3 protein: CASSLSAQFGGRTEAFF
CDR3 DNA: TGTGCCAGCAGTTTATCGGCCCAGTTCGGGGGTCGGACTGAAGCTTTCTTT

V gene: TRBV6-5
clone size: -
J gene: TRBJ2-7
D gene: -
CDR3 protein: CASSYQPGPSYEQYF
CDR3 DNA: TGTGCCAGCAGTTACCAACCAGGGCCCTCCTACGAGCAGTACTTC

V gene: TRBV11-3
clone size: -
J gene: TRBJ2-3
D gene: -
CDR3 protein: CASSLRNSATDTQYF
CDR3 DNA: TGTGCCAGCAGCCTCCGGAATAGCGCGACAGATACGCAGTATTTT

V gene: TRBV7-2
clone size: -
J gene: TRBJ1-5
D gene: -
CDR3 protein: CASSLALGSQGPQHF
CDR3 DNA: TGTGCCAGCAGCTTAGCGCTAGGTTCGCAGGGGCCCCAGCATTTT